This T cell receptor beta chain came from a study of blood T cell repertoires in COVID-19. Recruitment covered about two dozen US areas and drew participants whose ages spanned about 18 to 100 years. Germline CDR1 is SGDLS and CDR2 is YYNGEE. The CDR3 sequence is 16 residues long. Trimming left V 4 bases short and J 1 base short, with 12 bases between. Authors' methods: Amplified reference gene primers provided the basis for estimating nucleated cell counts. Measured with immunoSEQ multiplex PCR; TCRdb has only the in-frame clones, and not every one. That table is the source of V, J and clone size, and D and trimming were worked out from the DNA. Among about 480,000 clones listed, roughly nine tenths were seen once.

This chain uses TRBV9 with TRBJ2-6, with a possible D match to TRBD1 (5 bases). The receptor comes from a woman in her sixties who had recovered from COVID-19. Source material: PBMCs or T cells enriched from blood (not recorded which). In nucleotides, the CDR3 is TGTGCCAGCAGCCCGGAACGGACATCTGGGGCCAACGTCCTGACTTTC. It translates to CASSPERTSGANVLTF. The variable domain in full, with the rest retrieved from reference TRBV9 and TRBJ2-6, is DSGVTQTPKHLITATGQRVTLRCSPRSGDLSVYWYQQSLDQGLQFLIQYYNGEERAKGNILERFSAQQFPDLHSELNLSSLELGDSALYFCASSPERTSGANVLTFGAGSRLTVL.